Described below is a single TCR beta chain sequence and its context. Its antigen remains unknown. The sample belongs to a study of early stage breast cancer tumors. Study at large: Most invasive tumors, about 75% of the 16, were ER+/PR+/HER2-. Each sample averaged approximately 10-fold read coverage. Findings and caveats of the study: Blood repertoires resembled normal breast more than tumor. Compared with adjacent normal breast tissue, tumors showed roughly 2.5-fold greater T cell density and higher clonality.

Method: immunoSEQ multiplex PCR; TCRdb's copy keeps in-frame clones and lacks some. Here the sample spans some 14,000 clones, approximately 84% being singletons. The CDR3 runs to 15 residues. Germline loops: CDR1 SGHAT, CDR2 FQDESV (reference sequence). V lost 6 bases and J lost 2, with 15 bases in between. The TCR comes from a person under 45 with breast cancer. Specimen: normal breast tissue next to the tumor. V and J are TRBV11-1 and TRBJ2-3; the D gene is possibly TRBD2 (6 bases). Here the CDR3 DNA reads TGTGCCAGCAGGACGGGACTTACTAACACAGATACGCAGTATTTT. It yields the protein CASRTGLTNTDTQYF. Full variable domain (outside the CDR3, taken from reference TRBV11-1 and TRBJ2-3): EAEVAQSPRYKITEKSQAVAFWCDPISGHATLYWYRQILGQGPELLVQFQDESVVDDSQLPKDRFSAERLKGVDSTLKIQPAELGDSAMYLCASRTGLTNTDTQYFGPGTRLTVL.